This TCR beta chain was sequenced during a study of cytomegalovirus exposure and HLA in healthy donors. The germline V and J ends were trimmed by 8 bases and 10 bases, with 15 bases remaining between them. This CDR3 has 13 amino acids. Germline V lookup: CDR1 LNHDA, CDR2 SQIVND (reference sequence). With respect to this clone: Antigen: not known.

Some clones are missing from TCRdb's copy, which holds only in-frame ones; the method was immunoSEQ multiplex PCR. The sample carries under 250,000 clones, around 80% recorded once. Points from the study as a whole: The study labeled under 200 TCR beta chains cytomegalovirus-associated.

The rearrangement links TRBV19 to TRBJ1-6, with D unclear. This receptor was identified in a woman under 40 in good health and CMV-seronegative. Sequenced input: PBMCs. In DNA, the CDR3 is TGTGCCAGTGAGGAGTTCTTCGGGTCACCCCTCCACTTT. Protein: CASEEFFGSPLHF.